The clone carrying this T cell receptor beta chain was seen only once. Looked up from germline, CDR1 is SGHNT and CDR2 is YYREEE (reference sequence). Trimming at V came to 4 bases and at J to 1 base, leaving 2 bases not matched to a gene. The CDR3 has 16 residues. The sample belongs to a study of blood T cell repertoires in COVID-19. For the study at large: The origin of the acute and convalescent COVID-19 samples was the United States, Italy and Spain. T cells, B-cell-depleted T cells, or PBMCs supplied cDNA or gDNA.

Per the original methods: Cell counts per sample came from amplifying reference gene primers. Here immunoSEQ multiplex PCR was the method, and the copy in TCRdb shows in-frame clones only, minus some. The V and J calls and the clone size are those of that table, but D and trimming were determined from the DNA. Here the sample spans fewer than 250,000 clones, 80% to 90% being singletons. Cohorts were based on clinical histories the participants reported. The rearrangement uses TRBV5-4 and TRBJ2-3; TRBD2 matches 14 bases. This clonotype was obtained from a woman aged 25 to 39 who had been exposed to COVID-19. The specimen was PBMCs or T cells enriched from blood (not recorded which). The CDR3 loop is CASSGGLAGGTDTQYF. The DNA for the CDR3 is TGTGCCAGCAGCGGGGGACTAGCGGGAGGCACAGATACGCAGTATTTT.